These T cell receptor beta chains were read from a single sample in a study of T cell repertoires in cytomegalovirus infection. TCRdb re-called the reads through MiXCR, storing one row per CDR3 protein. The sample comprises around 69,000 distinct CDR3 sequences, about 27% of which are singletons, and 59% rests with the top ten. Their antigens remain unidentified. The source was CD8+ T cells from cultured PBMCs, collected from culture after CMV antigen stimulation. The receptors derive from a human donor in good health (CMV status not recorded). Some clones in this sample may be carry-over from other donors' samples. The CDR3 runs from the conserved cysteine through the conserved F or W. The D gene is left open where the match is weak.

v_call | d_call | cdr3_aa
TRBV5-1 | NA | CASSLSGEQYF
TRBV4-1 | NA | CASSQDLALQETQYF
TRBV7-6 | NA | CASTSGLIKETQYF
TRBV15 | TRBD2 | CATSRDVGGTSGSYSYNEQFF
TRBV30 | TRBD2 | CAWLRRGLAGISYNEQFF
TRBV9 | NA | CASSVSKGGTNTEAFF
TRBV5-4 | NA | CASSQGRGEHEKLFF
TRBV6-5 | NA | CASSYGAGAYEQYF
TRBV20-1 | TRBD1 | CSAPDRGGSYGYTF
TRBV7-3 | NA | CASSLGRGGNEQFF
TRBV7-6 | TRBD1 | CASSFWDSASTGELFF
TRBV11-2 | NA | CASSPGPGTYEQYF
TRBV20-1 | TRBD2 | CSARDWLAGGGEQYF
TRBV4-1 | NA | CASSQDRGNSYEQYF
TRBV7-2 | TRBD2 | CASSHPEAGGLKQETQYF
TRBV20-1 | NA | CSAREVSYEQYF
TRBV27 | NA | CASSLSAYSNQPQHF
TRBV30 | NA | CAWNFRPPRGEQFF
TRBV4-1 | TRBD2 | CASSQMGLAGGSDTQYF
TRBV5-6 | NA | CASSLTSGGRVNTEAFF
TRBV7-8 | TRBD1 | CASSLGGGLMTGYGYTF
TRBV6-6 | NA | CASMRTVNEQFF
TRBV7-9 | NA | CASMGLREQFF
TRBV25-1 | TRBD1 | CASGPGGGVSTEAFF
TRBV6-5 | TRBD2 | CASRTLAGGFVDEQFF
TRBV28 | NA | CASRYQVSNQPQHF
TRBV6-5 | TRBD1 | CASRPGQPYGYTF
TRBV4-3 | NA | CASSQGGLSGAPNEQFF
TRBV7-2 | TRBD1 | CASSRTGNSEQFF
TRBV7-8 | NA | CASKALYPGTEQYF
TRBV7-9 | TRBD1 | CASILGTGGLAEAFF
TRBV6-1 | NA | CASKEVLITEAFF
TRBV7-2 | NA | CASSLVTGSSYEQYF
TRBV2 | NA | CASLRNFRENTEAFF
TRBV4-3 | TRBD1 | CASRSGTGEDTQYF
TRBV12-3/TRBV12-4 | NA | CASSFDRLSF
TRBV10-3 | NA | CAISKTDTLMTEAFF
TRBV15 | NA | CATSSPRGDANEKLFF
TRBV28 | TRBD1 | CASCWRGQEQETQYF
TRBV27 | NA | CASREGDTEAFF